One sample yielded the 10 T cell receptor beta chains listed below, sequenced in a study of blood T cells in healthy people across ages. For the second PCR, which ran for 7 to 11 cycles, a sample-barcoded 5' primer and a J-beta primer mix were used. TCRdb re-called the 5' RACE reads with MiXCR, one entry per CDR3 protein. The table shows roughly 1.6 million distinct CDR3 sequences, with about 32% occurring only once. The specimen was blood. The receptors were gathered from a woman in her thirties in good health.

This chain joins TRBV20-1 and TRBJ1-2; tentative D call: TRBD1 (6 bases). Germline assignment: CDR1 DFQATT and CDR2 SNEGSKA (reference sequence). The CDR3 has 11 amino acids. The CDR3 spells CSLKRGYGYTF. Here the CDR3 DNA reads TGCAGCCTCAAGAGGGGGTATGGCTACACCTTC.

This clonotype has more than one count but fewer than ten. The chain joins TRBV20-1 to TRBJ2-1; 10 positions match TRBD2. Germline V gene data show CDR1 as DFQATT and CDR2 as SNEGSKA (reference sequence). The CDR3 sequence is 17 residues long. Trimming at V came to 2 bases and at J to 6 bases, leaving 13 bases not matched to a gene. Here the CDR3 DNA reads TGCAGTGCTAGACCCTCGGCAGGACTAGCGGTATTCAATGAGCAGTTCTTC. Amino acid sequence: CSARPSAGLAVFNEQFF.

The chain is built from TRBV4-1 and TRBJ1-2, with D uncertain. There are 16 residues in the CDR3. The germline V gene encodes CDR1 MGHRA and CDR2 YSYEKL. Trimming removed 2 bases from V and 2 bases from J, with 15 bases in between. The CDR3 loop reads CASSQRNGPSNYGYTF. Written as DNA, the CDR3 is TGCGCCAGCAGCCAACGCAACGGGCCGTCCAACTATGGCTACACCTTC.

This clonotype was picked up many times. One end of the junction fails to match germline, which may point to a read error. The chain has TRBV5-1 and TRBJ2-7; D gene unclear. Germline CDR1 and CDR2: SGHRS and YFSETQ. The CDR3 is 13 residues long. CDR3 in amino acids: CASSLGRAYEQYF. Written as DNA, the CDR3 is TGTGCCAGCAGCCTGGGTAGGGCCTACGAGCAGTACTTC.

This clonotype was observed a few times. The chain has TRBV20-1 and TRBJ2-1; D may be TRBD1 or TRBD2 (5 bases each). The V gene's germline CDR1 is DFQATT and CDR2 SNEGSKA (reference sequence). The CDR3 is made up of 14 amino acids. V was clipped by 3 bases and J by 0 bases, with 9 bases between them. The CDR3 DNA reads TGCAGTGCTAGGGGACCCAGCTCCTACAATGAGCAGTTCTTC. Protein sequence: CSARGPSSYNEQFF.

Comment on this clonotype: Being one base from a much bigger clone, this may be a read error. The V call is TRBV4-1, the J call TRBJ2-1, with TRBD1 as a possible D gene (6 bases). Germline V lookup: CDR1 MGHRA, CDR2 YSYEKL. The CDR3 contains 14 residues. CDR3 nucleotides: TGCACCAGCAGCCAAGTACCCCTACAGGGTGAGCAGTTCTTC. It is translated as CTSSQVPLQGEQFF.

There are many counts of this clonotype. The V call is TRBV5-1, the J call TRBJ1-2; 10 bases line up with TRBD1. CDR3 length equals 14 residues. Germline V lookup: CDR1 SGHRS, CDR2 YFSETQ. The V segment lost 4 bases and the J segment 3 bases; nucleotides outside the gene matches: 3. This CDR3 reads CASSTGTGDYGYTF. The CDR3 coding sequence is TGCGCCAGCAGCACAGGGACAGGGGACTATGGCTACACCTTC.

V gene TRBV24-1 combines with J gene TRBJ2-2; unclear D gene. CDR3 length: 13 amino acids. In germline, CDR1 is KGHDR, CDR2 SFDVKD. With 4 bases removed from V and 3 bases from J, the gap between germline ends came to 5 bases. The chain's CDR3 is CATSDPYTGELFF. The CDR3 bases are TGTGCCACCAGTGACCCCTACACCGGGGAGCTGTTTTTT.

The chain combines TRBV28 with TRBJ2-1; no reliable D call. The CDR3 contains 15 residues. Germline-derived CDR1 and CDR2 are MDHEN and SYDVKM. With 5 bases removed from V and 1 base from J, the gap between germline ends came to 12 bases. Here the CDR3 reads CASSSERLSYNEQFF. For the CDR3, the DNA is TGTGCCAGCAGTAGTGAGCGCCTATCCTACAATGAGCAGTTCTTC.

The chain is built from TRBV4-3 and TRBJ2-1; 13 positions match TRBD2. The CDR3 runs 17 residues. Germline V gene data show CDR1 as LGHNA and CDR2 as YSLEER. V shed 0 bases and J 7 bases; nucleotides not matched to a gene: 6. CDR3 in amino acids: CASSQDEGLAGMNEQFF. CDR3 in DNA: TGCGCCAGCAGCCAAGATGAGGGACTAGCGGGGATGAATGAGCAGTTCTTC.